Listed below are T cell receptor beta chains from one sample, sequenced in a study of radiotherapy plus CTLA-4 blockade in lung cancer. TCRdb keeps only in-frame clones here, not all; method: immunoSEQ multiplex PCR. The sample records fewer than 100,000 clones, about four fifths being singletons. Sequenced here: peripheral blood, sampled from a patient treated with radiotherapy plus ipilimumab. The receptors stem from a human donor with non-small cell lung cancer who had stable disease on radiotherapy plus ipilimumab. Each CDR3 is given with its conserved first and last residue. D genes are given only for firm matches. A row's size may be missing; if present it is once, few, many or a size class.

v_gene: TRBV9
j_gene: TRBJ2-7
d_gene: .
abundance: .
CDR3nt: TGTGCCAGCAGCCGACTAGGCGACGAGCAGTACTTC
CDR3aa: CASSRLGDEQYF

v_gene: TRBV19
j_gene: TRBJ1-5
d_gene: TRBD1
abundance: once
CDR3nt: TGTGCCAGTAGTGGTGTCGGGACAGGGGGATTATCTAGCAATCAGCCCCAGCATTTT
CDR3aa: CASSGVGTGGLSSNQPQHF

v_gene: TRBV5-4
j_gene: TRBJ2-5
d_gene: .
abundance: .
CDR3nt: TGTGCCAGCAGCTTTGGCCAAGAGACCCAGTACTTC
CDR3aa: CASSFGQETQYF

v_gene: TRBV5-1
j_gene: TRBJ2-7
d_gene: .
abundance: .
CDR3nt: TGCGCCAGCAGCTTGGCCGGCAGGGACGAGCAGTACTTC
CDR3aa: CASSLAGRDEQYF

v_gene: TRBV5-6
j_gene: TRBJ2-2
d_gene: TRBD1
abundance: .
CDR3nt: TGTGCCAGCAGCTCCGGACAGGGCGAGGACACCGGGGAGCTGTTTTTT
CDR3aa: CASSSGQGEDTGELFF

v_gene: TRBV19
j_gene: TRBJ1-5
d_gene: .
abundance: few
CDR3nt: TGTGCCAGTAGTATTGGCAGGGGTTATAGCAATCAGCCCCAGCATTTT
CDR3aa: CASSIGRGYSNQPQHF

v_gene: TRBV6-1
j_gene: TRBJ1-1
d_gene: TRBD1
abundance: .
CDR3nt: TGTGCCAGCAGTGAGACAGGGGGGAACACTGAAGCTTTCTTT
CDR3aa: CASSETGGNTEAFF

v_gene: TRBV5-1
j_gene: TRBJ1-2
d_gene: .
abundance: .
CDR3nt: TGCGCCAGCAGCTTCTCTCTGGGATCTAACTATGGCTACACCTTC
CDR3aa: CASSFSLGSNYGYTF

v_gene: TRBV2
j_gene: TRBJ1-5
d_gene: TRBD1
abundance: few
CDR3nt: TGTGCCAGCACAGGGGGCCTCAGTCAGCCCCAGCATTTT
CDR3aa: CASTGGLSQPQHF

v_gene: TRBV2
j_gene: TRBJ2-6
d_gene: .
abundance: .
CDR3nt: TGTGCCAGCAGTGTACAGGTCTGGGCCTCTGGGGCCAACGTCCTGACTTTC
CDR3aa: CASSVQVWASGANVLTF

v_gene: TRBV1
j_gene: TRBJ2-5
d_gene: .
abundance: .
CDR3nt: TGCACCAGCAGCCAAGACCCCCTAGGGAGCGGGGGTGGGAAGACCCAGTACTTC
CDR3aa: CTSSQDPLGSGGGKTQYF

v_gene: TRBV18
j_gene: TRBJ2-5
d_gene: TRBD2
abundance: .
CDR3nt: TGTGCCAGCTCGCCCGCGGGAGACGGAGAGACCCAGTACTTC
CDR3aa: CASSPAGDGETQYF

v_gene: TRBV6-6
j_gene: TRBJ1-3
d_gene: .
abundance: .
CDR3nt: TGTGTCAGCAGTTACTCGGTACACCGGCGCGGGGACACCATATATTTT
CDR3aa: CVSSYSVHRRGDTIYF

v_gene: TRBV15
j_gene: TRBJ2-1
d_gene: .
abundance: .
CDR3nt: TGTGCCACCAGTACTGCTTTGTTTGAAGAGCAGTTCTTC
CDR3aa: CATSTALFEEQFF

v_gene: TRBV27
j_gene: TRBJ1-4
d_gene: TRBD1
abundance: once
CDR3nt: TGTGCCAGCAGGACGACAGGGGGCCTCCTCGCAACTAATGAAAAACTGTTTTTT
CDR3aa: CASRTTGGLLATNEKLFF

v_gene: TRBV7-6
j_gene: TRBJ2-7
d_gene: .
abundance: once
CDR3nt: TGTGCCAGCAGCTTAGCGCGGGTAGCAAAGGACGAGCAGTACTTC
CDR3aa: CASSLARVAKDEQYF

v_gene: TRBV5-1
j_gene: TRBJ2-1
d_gene: .
abundance: .
CDR3nt: TGCGCCAGCAGCGGTGGGGCTTTCAATGAGCAGTTCTTC
CDR3aa: CASSGGAFNEQFF

v_gene: TRBV10-2
j_gene: TRBJ2-5
d_gene: TRBD2
abundance: .
CDR3nt: TGCGCCAGCAGTGACCATGGGCGGGAGCCAGAAGAGACCCAGTACTTC
CDR3aa: CASSDHGREPEETQYF

v_gene: TRBV6-5
j_gene: TRBJ1-4
d_gene: .
abundance: .
CDR3nt: TGTGCCAGCAGTCCCGCAGGGTCAACTAATGAAAAACTGTTTTTT
CDR3aa: CASSPAGSTNEKLFF

v_gene: TRBV5-4
j_gene: TRBJ2-2
d_gene: TRBD2
abundance: few
CDR3nt: TGTGCCAGCAGCAATAGCGGGGGGTCGTACACCGGGGAGCTGTTTTTT
CDR3aa: CASSNSGGSYTGELFF

v_gene: TRBV5-1
j_gene: TRBJ2-3
d_gene: .
abundance: .
CDR3nt: TGCGCCAGCAGCTCGATAGCGGCCTACACAGATACGCAGTATTTT
CDR3aa: CASSSIAAYTDTQYF

v_gene: TRBV6-5
j_gene: TRBJ1-2
d_gene: TRBD1
abundance: .
CDR3nt: TGTGCCAGCAGCCGCGACAGGGGTTATGGCTACACCTTC
CDR3aa: CASSRDRGYGYTF

v_gene: TRBV19
j_gene: TRBJ2-1
d_gene: TRBD2
abundance: once
CDR3nt: TGTGCCAGCATGGGACTAGCGGGCCGATACAATGAGCAGTTCTTC
CDR3aa: CASMGLAGRYNEQFF

v_gene: TRBV6-5
j_gene: TRBJ2-2
d_gene: .
abundance: .
CDR3nt: TGTGCCAGCACCCTGTTGACGGGGTACACCGGGGAGCTGTTTTTT
CDR3aa: CASTLLTGYTGELFF

v_gene: TRBV5-1
j_gene: TRBJ2-5
d_gene: .
abundance: .
CDR3nt: TGCGCCAGCAGCAGTGGACAGTCTGAGACCCAGTACTTC
CDR3aa: CASSSGQSETQYF

v_gene: TRBV5-1
j_gene: TRBJ2-7
d_gene: TRBD1
abundance: .
CDR3nt: TGCGCCAGCAAGACGGACAGGGGCTACGAGCAGTACTTC
CDR3aa: CASKTDRGYEQYF

v_gene: TRBV5-4
j_gene: TRBJ2-7
d_gene: .
abundance: .
CDR3nt: TGTGCCAGCAGCCCCTCAGAAGGGTGGGACTACGAGCAGTACTTC
CDR3aa: CASSPSEGWDYEQYF

v_gene: TRBV12-5
j_gene: TRBJ2-2
d_gene: .
abundance: .
CDR3nt: TGTGCTAGTGGTTTGGTATATCCAAAGCACCCCGGGGAGCTGTTTTTT
CDR3aa: CASGLVYPKHPGELFF